Listed below are T cell receptor beta chains from one sample, sequenced in a study of CD8+CD57+ T cells in acquired aplastic anemia. One entry per CDR3 protein results from TCRdb running MiXCR on the reads. The repertoire includes about 110,000 distinct CDR3 sequences, 40% to 65% of them detected once, and approximately 32% sits in the top ten. Sequenced sample: sorted CD4+, CD8+, or CD8+CD57+ T cells (not recorded which) from PBMCs. The source is a human donor in good health, serving as a control. CDR3s include the opening cysteine and the closing phenylalanine or tryptophan. Fields, in order: clone size, D gene, V gene, J gene, CDR3 protein, CDR3 DNA. The D gene is left open where the match is weak. Clone size is not always given. Where it is, it says once, few, many or a class for expanded clones.

abundance: .
d_gene: TRBD2
v_gene: TRBV5-5
j_gene: TRBJ2-7
CDR3aa: CASSFEAGGSTYEQYF
CDR3nt: TGTGCCAGCAGCTTTGAAGCGGGGGGTTCCACCTACGAGCAGTACTTC

abundance: .
d_gene: TRBD2
v_gene: TRBV7-2
j_gene: TRBJ2-5
CDR3aa: CASSTGLAVQETQYF
CDR3nt: TGTGCCAGCAGCACAGGACTAGCGGTACAAGAGACCCAGTACTTC

abundance: few
d_gene: TRBD2
v_gene: TRBV10-2
j_gene: TRBJ2-7
CDR3aa: CASRAGAYEQYF
CDR3nt: TGCGCCAGCAGGGCGGGAGCCTACGAGCAGTACTTC

abundance: many
d_gene: TRBD1
v_gene: TRBV6-1
j_gene: TRBJ1-2
CDR3aa: CASSPGQADYGYTF
CDR3nt: TGTGCCAGCAGCCCTGGACAGGCTGACTATGGCTACACCTTC

abundance: many
d_gene: TRBD1
v_gene: TRBV6-6
j_gene: TRBJ2-7
CDR3aa: CASSYSGDRQYEQYF
CDR3nt: TGTGCCAGCAGTTACTCCGGGGACAGACAGTACGAGCAGTACTTC

abundance: once
d_gene: .
v_gene: TRBV20-1
j_gene: TRBJ1-6
CDR3aa: CSATQTGNNSPLHF
CDR3nt: TGCAGTGCTACTCAGACAGGAAATAATTCACCCCTCCACTTT

abundance: many
d_gene: .
v_gene: TRBV20-1
j_gene: TRBJ2-7
CDR3aa: CSAPRGPLSYEQYF
CDR3nt: TGCAGTGCTCCGAGAGGACCCCTCTCCTACGAGCAGTACTTC

abundance: few
d_gene: TRBD1
v_gene: TRBV15
j_gene: TRBJ2-3
CDR3aa: CATSRGTGSTDTQYF
CDR3nt: TGTGCCACCAGCAGGGGGACAGGCTCCACAGATACGCAGTATTTT

abundance: .
d_gene: .
v_gene: TRBV19
j_gene: TRBJ1-3
CDR3aa: CASRGYSGNTIYF
CDR3nt: TGTGCCAGTCGCGGGTACTCTGGAAACACCATATATTTT

abundance: many
d_gene: TRBD1
v_gene: TRBV5-5
j_gene: TRBJ1-5
CDR3aa: CASSLGGGSQPQHF
CDR3nt: TGTGCCAGCAGCTTGGGAGGGGGCAGTCAGCCCCAGCATTTT

abundance: .
d_gene: .
v_gene: TRBV4-3
j_gene: TRBJ1-4
CDR3aa: CASSQDNRRATNEKLFF
CDR3nt: TGCGCCAGCAGCCAAGATAATCGTAGAGCAACTAATGAAAAACTGTTTTTT

abundance: many
d_gene: TRBD1
v_gene: TRBV4-3
j_gene: TRBJ1-1
CDR3aa: CASSPTTGMNTEAFF
CDR3nt: TGCGCCAGCAGCCCCACGACAGGGATGAACACTGAAGCTTTCTTT

abundance: many
d_gene: .
v_gene: TRBV7-6
j_gene: TRBJ1-1
CDR3aa: CASRQMSGMGVVAFF
CDR3nt: TGTGCCAGCAGGCAAATGTCGGGGATGGGAGTTGTAGCTTTCTTT

abundance: many
d_gene: .
v_gene: TRBV9
j_gene: TRBJ2-2
CDR3aa: CASSVGGGVGTGELFF
CDR3nt: TGTGCCAGCAGCGTAGGGGGGGGCGTCGGCACCGGGGAGCTGTTTTTT

abundance: few
d_gene: .
v_gene: TRBV27
j_gene: TRBJ1-3
CDR3aa: CASSLSETGNTIYF
CDR3nt: TGTGCCAGCAGTTTATCGGAGACTGGAAACACCATATATTTT

abundance: many
d_gene: .
v_gene: TRBV5-4
j_gene: TRBJ1-5
CDR3aa: CATQLDSNQPQHF
CDR3nt: TGTGCCACCCAGTTAGACAGTAATCAGCCCCAGCATTTT

abundance: medium-sized
d_gene: .
v_gene: TRBV7-3
j_gene: TRBJ1-6
CDR3aa: CASSPGAASPLHF
CDR3nt: TGTGCCAGCAGCCCAGGGGCCGCGTCACCCCTCCACTTT

abundance: .
d_gene: .
v_gene: TRBV2
j_gene: TRBJ1-1
CDR3aa: CASTLEGIEAFF
CDR3nt: TGTGCCAGCACCTTGGAGGGGATTGAAGCTTTCTTT

abundance: .
d_gene: TRBD1
v_gene: TRBV4-3
j_gene: TRBJ2-2
CDR3aa: CASSQGQGMSGELFF
CDR3nt: TGCGCCAGCAGCCAGGGACAGGGGATGTCCGGGGAGCTGTTTTTT

abundance: .
d_gene: .
v_gene: TRBV7-9
j_gene: TRBJ2-7
CDR3aa: CASSVASGGGLNSYEQYF
CDR3nt: TGTGCCAGCAGCGTAGCATCAGGGGGAGGCCTTAACTCCTACGAGCAGTACTTC

abundance: many
d_gene: .
v_gene: TRBV5-4
j_gene: TRBJ2-7
CDR3aa: CASRGNTYEQYF
CDR3nt: TGTGCCAGCAGGGGTAACACCTACGAGCAGTACTTC

abundance: .
d_gene: .
v_gene: TRBV10-2
j_gene: TRBJ1-2
CDR3aa: CASSESGNQGGYTF
CDR3nt: TGCGCCAGCAGTGAGTCAGGAAACCAAGGTGGCTACACCTTC

abundance: .
d_gene: TRBD2
v_gene: TRBV29-1
j_gene: TRBJ2-7
CDR3aa: CSVEGGISGRTYEQYF
CDR3nt: TGCAGCGTCGAAGGTGGGATTAGCGGGAGGACCTACGAGCAGTACTTC

abundance: .
d_gene: .
v_gene: TRBV4-1
j_gene: TRBJ1-3
CDR3aa: CASSQGRSSGNTIYF
CDR3nt: TGCGCCAGCAGCCAAGGACGGAGCTCTGGAAACACCATATATTTT

abundance: many
d_gene: .
v_gene: TRBV4-3
j_gene: TRBJ1-5
CDR3aa: CASSQDRFSNQPQHF
CDR3nt: TGCGCCAGCAGCCAAGATCGGTTTAGCAATCAGCCCCAGCATTTT

abundance: .
d_gene: .
v_gene: TRBV9
j_gene: TRBJ2-7
CDR3aa: CASSYIGVSYEQYF
CDR3nt: TGTGCCAGCAGCTATATTGGGGTTTCGTACGAGCAGTACTTC

abundance: .
d_gene: .
v_gene: TRBV5-1
j_gene: TRBJ1-2
CDR3aa: CASSPSGDNYDYTF
CDR3nt: TGCGCCAGCAGCCCGTCCGGGGATAACTATGACTACACCTTC

abundance: many
d_gene: .
v_gene: TRBV19
j_gene: TRBJ1-1
CDR3aa: CASIQPNGVKGTEAFF
CDR3nt: TGTGCCAGTATACAACCCAACGGGGTGAAAGGTACTGAAGCTTTCTTT